Described below is a single TCR beta chain sequence and its context. The repertoire was sequenced with immunoSEQ multiplex PCR; TCRdb's copy has only in-frame clones and lacks some. The sample holds about 30,000 clones, about 94% seen once. These data belong to a study of blood T cell repertoires in COVID-19. Background on the study: Both acute and convalescent COVID-19 samples were obtained from the United States, Italy and Spain. The cDNA or gDNA used as material had been derived from T cells, B-cell-depleted T cells, or PBMCs.

J lost 1 base, V lost 0 bases, and 2 bases had no gene match. This CDR3 has 15 amino acids. Germline V gene sequence: CDR1 SGDLS, CDR2 YYNGEE. Sequenced: peripheral blood. The origin of this receptor is a human donor with active COVID-19. The donor label of this sample is uncertain. The gene calls are TRBV9 and TRBJ2-3; 7 nucleotides line up with TRBD2. The CDR3 nucleotides are TGTGCCAGCAGCGTAGCTACTAGCGGCACAGATACGCAGTATTTT. Protein sequence: CASSVATSGTDTQYF.